The TCR beta chain under discussion was sequenced for a study of CD8 T cells in Susac syndrome. The CDR3 sequence is 14 residues long. Germline V CDR1 and CDR2: MNHEY, SMNVEV (reference sequence). The trim removed 6 bases at V and 6 bases at J, leaving 8 bases unmatched. Roughly 0.5 to 1 ug RNA was reverse transcribed with random hexamers. TCRdb reprocessed the immunoSEQ multiplex PCR reads with MiXCR, giving one entry per CDR3 protein. Altogether some 220,000 distinct CDR3 sequences are present, about 95% being singletons, with the ten largest covering roughly 0.1%. This chain links TRBV27 with TRBJ1-5; 7 bases map to TRBD1. This receptor was identified in a human donor with multiple sclerosis. The sequencing input was CD4+ T cells from PBMCs. The CDR3 protein is CASRVDRAGQPQHF. CDR3 bases: TGTGCCAGCAGGGTAGACAGGGCTGGTCAGCCCCAGCATTTT.